These T cell receptor beta chains were read from a single sample in a study of blood T cell repertoires in COVID-19. The table came from immunoSEQ multiplex PCR; TCRdb's copy has only in-frame clones and leaves some out. The repertoire holds some 100,000 clones, with roughly 77% as singletons. The sample consisted of peripheral blood. All receptors derive from a human donor in a cohort sampled during active COVID-19. The CDR3 runs from the conserved cysteine through the conserved F or W. A D gene is named only where the DNA matches it firmly. Clone size is stated in some rows and not others, as once, few, many or a class when expanded.

size	length	D	V	J	DNA	CDR3
-	14	TRBD1	TRBV19	TRBJ1-2	TGTGCCAGTAGTTCGGACAGGCTCAACTATGGCTACACCTTC	CASSSDRLNYGYTF
-	14	-	TRBV18	TRBJ1-6	TGTGCCAGCTCACCCTTAGGGGCGCCTTCACCCCTCCACTTT	CASSPLGAPSPLHF
-	16	TRBD1	TRBV6-2/TRBV6-3	TRBJ2-3	TGTGCCAGCAGTTACCGGGACAGGGGGCGATCAGATACGCAGTATTTT	CASSYRDRGRSDTQYF
-	13	-	TRBV6-6	TRBJ1-1	TGTGCCAGCAGTTATCTGCAGGACACTGAAGCTTTCTTT	CASSYLQDTEAFF
-	14	TRBD2	TRBV30	TRBJ2-7	TGTGCCTGGAGTTCCCCCCTAGCGGGGTACGAGCAGTACTTC	CAWSSPLAGYEQYF
-	15	TRBD2	TRBV6-5	TRBJ2-1	TGTGCCAGCAGCGGCGGGGGGAGCTCCTACAATGAGCAGTTCTTC	CASSGGGSSYNEQFF
-	15	TRBD1	TRBV6-5	TRBJ1-5	TGTGCCAGCAGTAGCGACAGGGGTAGCAATCAGCCCCAGCATTTT	CASSSDRGSNQPQHF
few	16	TRBD1	TRBV7-3	TRBJ1-1	TGTGCCAGCAGCCCCGGACAGGGGGCTGGGGGGACTGAAGCTTTCTTT	CASSPGQGAGGTEAFF
once	13	-	TRBV6-5	TRBJ1-5	TGTGCCAGCAGTTACGATGCGGGTCAGCCCCAGCATTTT	CASSYDAGQPQHF
medium-sized	14	TRBD1	TRBV10-2	TRBJ2-7	TGCGCCAGCAGTGTGGGCGGGACAGGGTCCGAGCAGTACTTC	CASSVGGTGSEQYF
-	15	TRBD1	TRBV7-9	TRBJ1-2	TGTGCCAGCAGCCTACAGGGGGATGGAAACTATGGCTACACCTTC	CASSLQGDGNYGYTF
-	12	-	TRBV18	TRBJ1-2	TGTGCCAGCTCGGGGCCCAGCTATGGCTACACCTTC	CASSGPSYGYTF
-	14	TRBD2	TRBV19	TRBJ2-3	TGTGCCAGTAGTATTTCCGGGGGGGCGTATACGCAGTATTTT	CASSISGGAYTQYF
-	11	-	TRBV10-1	TRBJ1-2	TGCGCCGTTCATCCTAGGGAGGGCTACACCTTC	CAVHPREGYTF
-	16	TRBD1	TRBV27	TRBJ2-2	TGTGCCAGCAGTTTCTACGGACAGGGGAGAACCGGGGAGCTGTTTTTT	CASSFYGQGRTGELFF
-	13	TRBD2	TRBV12-3/TRBV12-4	TRBJ2-3	TGTGCCAGCACCCCCTGGGGGGGAGTTACGCAGTATTTT	CASTPWGGVTQYF
-	14	-	TRBV6-6	TRBJ2-7	TGTGCCAGCAGACGTCCAGGGGTCCAGGACGAGCAGTACTTC	CASRRPGVQDEQYF
-	11	-	TRBV28	TRBJ2-1	TGTGCCAGCAGTTCCGGACAGGAGCAGTTCTTC	CASSSGQEQFF
-	16	TRBD2	TRBV5-1	TRBJ2-1	TGCGCCAGCACCCATGGATGGGGACTAGAAGGCAATGAGCAGTTCTTC	CASTHGWGLEGNEQFF
-	14	TRBD1	TRBV10-3	TRBJ2-7	TGTGCCACCAGACGGGGGACAGGGATCCACGAGCAGTACTTC	CATRRGTGIHEQYF
many	16	TRBD1	TRBV6-4	TRBJ1-1	TGTGCCAGCAAAACAACCTCCGGGACAGGGAACACTGAAGCTTTCTTT	CASKTTSGTGNTEAFF
-	13	-	TRBV5-1	TRBJ2-3	TGCGCCAGCAGCTTGGAGCTGAGGGTTAGACAGTATTTT	CASSLELRVRQYF
-	16	TRBD2	TRBV6-6	TRBJ2-3	TGTGCCAGCAGTTCGAAGCGGGGGGGCCGCACAGATACGCAGTATTTT	CASSSKRGGRTDTQYF
-	14	-	TRBV29-1	TRBJ2-2	TGCAGCGTCGCGAATAGGAGGAACACCGGGGAGCTGTTTTTT	CSVANRRNTGELFF
-	16	-	TRBV4-2	TRBJ2-6	TGTGCCAGCAGCCAAGGCCGGGGATCAGGGGCCAACGTCCTGACTTTC	CASSQGRGSGANVLTF
-	16	TRBD2	TRBV7-2	TRBJ2-1	TGTGCCAGCAGCTTACTCCTAGCGGGGGGGCTCAATGAGCAGTTCTTC	CASSLLLAGGLNEQFF
-	19	TRBD2	TRBV5-1	TRBJ2-1	TGCGCCAGCAGCCCCGGACTGACTAGCGGGGGGGCTCATGGAAATGAGCAGTTCTTC	CASSPGLTSGGAHGNEQFF
-	12	TRBD1	TRBV7-2	TRBJ1-6	TGTGCCAGCAGCCGACAGGGATCACCCCTCCACTTT	CASSRQGSPLHF
-	17	-	TRBV27	TRBJ2-2	TGTGCCAGCAGACCGCAGGGAACTAGCATGAACACCGGGGAGCTGTTTTTT	CASRPQGTSMNTGELFF
-	14	TRBD1	TRBV5-1	TRBJ1-2	TGCGCCAGCAGCCCGCAGGGGGCCAACTATGGCTACACCTTC	CASSPQGANYGYTF
-	13	-	TRBV28	TRBJ2-2	TGTGCCAGCAGTCTCACGAGCACCGGGGAGCTGTTTTTT	CASSLTSTGELFF
-	16	TRBD2	TRBV9	TRBJ2-3	TGTGCCAGCAGCGTAGTCACGGGGGGGAGCACAGATACGCAGTATTTT	CASSVVTGGSTDTQYF
-	15	-	TRBV7-3	TRBJ1-2	TGTGCCAGCAGCAACTATGACAGGTTTAACTATGGCTACACCTTC	CASSNYDRFNYGYTF
-	14	TRBD2	TRBV5-1	TRBJ2-7	TGCGCCAGCAGCCTGCTAGCGGGGGCCGGCGAGCAGTACTTC	CASSLLAGAGEQYF
-	15	TRBD1	TRBV6-5	TRBJ1-1	TGTGCCAGCAGTTACGCCGACAGGGCTAACACTGAAGCTTTCTTT	CASSYADRANTEAFF
-	16	TRBD1	TRBV10-3	TRBJ2-1	TGTGCCATCAGTGAGGGGACAGGGGCTGTACGCGATGAGCAGTTCTTC	CAISEGTGAVRDEQFF
-	12	-	TRBV3-1/TRBV3-2	TRBJ2-5	TGTGCCAGCAGCCAAGGGCGGCTGGCCCAGTACTTC	CASSQGRLAQYF
-	15	TRBD2	TRBV6-1	TRBJ2-7	TGTGCCAGCAGTGAAGCTAGCGGGGGGCCCTACGAGCAGTACTTC	CASSEASGGPYEQYF
-	13	TRBD2	TRBV29-1	TRBJ2-5	TGCAGCGTTGACCTAGCGGGGGTAGAGACCCAGTACTTC	CSVDLAGVETQYF
-	16	-	TRBV5-1	TRBJ2-1	TGCGCCAGCAGCGTAAAACAGGGTAGGTCCTACAATGAGCAGTTCTTC	CASSVKQGRSYNEQFF
-	14	-	TRBV7-2	TRBJ1-2	TGTGCCAGCAGCTTCAGGCAACCTAACTATGGCTACACCTTC	CASSFRQPNYGYTF
-	16	-	TRBV15	TRBJ2-3	TGTGCCACCAGGCTCGGCGGGTTTCAACTCACAGATACGCAGTATTTT	CATRLGGFQLTDTQYF